The 7 T cell receptor beta chains given below trace back to one sample, sequenced in a study of cytomegalovirus exposure and HLA in healthy donors. With 60 Vbeta and 13 Jbeta primers, the PCR was carried out. This table comes from immunoSEQ multiplex PCR, and its TCRdb copy is limited to in-frame clones, with some not included. The sample carries around 63,000 clones, around 85% recorded once. Sequences were obtained from PBMCs. Receptors were obtained from a woman younger than 45 in good health and CMV-seronegative.

The chain couples TRBV6-4 to TRBJ1-1, with TRBD1 matching over 7 bases. The CDR3 has 13 amino acids. J lost 3 bases, V lost 5 bases, and 3 bases had no gene match. The germline V gene encodes CDR1 MRHNA and CDR2 SNTAGT. The CDR3 protein is CASSLTGYTEAFF. CDR3 nucleotides: TGTGCCAGCAGTCTGACAGGGTACACTGAAGCTTTCTTT.

This clone was observed a few times. The gene calls are TRBV6-5 and TRBJ1-2; the D gene is possibly TRBD1 (6 bases). V lost 6 bases to trimming and J lost 0 bases, with 11 bases between them. The CDR3 loop spans 14 amino acids. CDR1 and CDR2 (germline): MNHEY, SVGAGI. This CDR3 reads CASRPGQTNYGYTF. The DNA for the CDR3 is TGTGCCAGCAGACCGGGACAAACTAACTATGGCTACACCTTC.

CDR3 amino acids: CASRQGAGNTIYF. The CDR3 nucleotides are TGTGCCAGCAGACAGGGGGCTGGAAACACCATATATTTT. This rearrangement joins TRBV6-1 to TRBJ1-3, with 8 bases that match TRBD1. CDR1 and CDR2 (germline): MNHNS, SASEGT. Trimming took 6 bases from V and 2 from J; bases not matched to a gene: 0. CDR3 size: 13 residues.

The rearrangement joins TRBV13 to TRBJ2-1; possibly TRBD2 for D (6 bases). This CDR3 is 15 amino acids long. Germline CDR1 is PRHDT and CDR2 is FYEKMQ (reference sequence). V shed 2 bases and J shed 7 bases, with 15 bases lying between them. Here the CDR3 reads CASSLITGAGNEQFF. The CDR3 bases are TGTGCCAGCAGCTTAATCACTGGAGCGGGTAATGAGCAGTTCTTC.

The V call is TRBV30, the J call TRBJ1-5, with TRBD1 as a possible D gene (5 bases). The CDR3 length is 13 residues. Germline V lookup: CDR1 GTSNPN, CDR2 SVGIG (reference sequence). V was trimmed by 1 base and J by 4 bases, leaving 8 bases between them. The CDR3 nucleotides read TGTGCCTGGAGTGGCAAGGGGAATCAGCCCCAGCATTTT. This translates into CAWSGKGNQPQHF.

Written as DNA, the CDR3 is TGTGCCAGCAGTTTATCTTCGTGGCCCACAGATACGCAGTATTTT. Its protein is CASSLSSWPTDTQYF. The rearrangement uses TRBV27 and TRBJ2-3; D is undetermined. Per germline, CDR1 MNHEY and CDR2 SMNVEV (reference sequence). V was shortened by 0 bases and J by 2 bases, with 9 bases between the two germline ends. The CDR3 totals 15 residues.

The rearrangement links TRBV10-3 to TRBJ2-7, with D maybe TRBD1 (6 bases). The CDR3 sequence is 11 residues long. V was pared by 10 bases and J by 6 bases, with 13 bases between. CDR1 and CDR2 (germline): ENHRY, SYGVKD. The CDR3 is CATSQGPEQYV. The CDR3 region has the DNA TGTGCCACCTCACAGGGTCCCGAGCAGTACGTC.